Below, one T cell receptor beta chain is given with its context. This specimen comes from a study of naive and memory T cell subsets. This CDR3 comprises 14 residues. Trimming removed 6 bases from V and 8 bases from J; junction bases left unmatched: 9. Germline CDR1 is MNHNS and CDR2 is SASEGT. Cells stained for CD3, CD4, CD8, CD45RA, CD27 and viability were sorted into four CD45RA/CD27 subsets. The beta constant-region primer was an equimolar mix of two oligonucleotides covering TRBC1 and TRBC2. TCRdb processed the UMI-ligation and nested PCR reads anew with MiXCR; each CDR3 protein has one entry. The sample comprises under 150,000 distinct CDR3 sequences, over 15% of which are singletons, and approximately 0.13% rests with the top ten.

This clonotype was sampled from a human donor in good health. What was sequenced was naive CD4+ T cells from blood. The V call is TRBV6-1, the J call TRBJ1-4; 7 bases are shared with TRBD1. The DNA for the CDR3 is TGTGCCAGCAGAACAGGGGCGGCCGTCGAAAAACTGTTTTTT. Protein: CASRTGAAVEKLFF.